This T cell receptor beta chain was obtained from a study of low-dose radiotherapy and immunotherapy resistance in tumors. Study background: Per fraction, Cohort 1 was given 0.5 Gy every 2 weeks, for a total of 6.5 Gy. Patients were treated with intravenous nivolumab at 240 mg every two weeks and were also dosed with ipilimumab at 1 mg/kg every six weeks.

Covering alpha and beta chains, TRAV- and TRBV-specific primers were used for the first-strand cDNA. TCR amplification ran 15 to 25 PCR cycles using constant-region and V-primer adapter primers. TCRdb re-called the reads with MiXCR, one entry per CDR3 protein. Of about 39,000 distinct CDR3 sequences in the sample, less than 25% were seen once. The sample holds a few counts of this clonotype. Time point of the sample: after trial treatment. As for treatment: LDRT plus nivolumab, ipilimumab, low-dose cyclophosphamide and aspirin (RACIN trial). Eligibility criteria specified advanced solid malignancies devoid of tumor-infiltrating lymphocytes. The germline CDR1 and CDR2 sequences are SGHRS and YFSETQ. This CDR3 has 16 residues. V was shortened by 0 bases and J by 0 bases, with 12 bases between the two germline ends.

Here the sequenced sample was PBMCs, taken after low-dose radiotherapy plus immunotherapy. The TCR comes from a female donor with ovarian cancer. V and J are TRBV5-1 and TRBJ1-1, with unresolved D. The DNA of the CDR3 is TGCGCCAGCAGCTTGGCGTCAAGTCTAATGAACACTGAAGCTTTCTTT. Its translation is CASSLASSLMNTEAFF.